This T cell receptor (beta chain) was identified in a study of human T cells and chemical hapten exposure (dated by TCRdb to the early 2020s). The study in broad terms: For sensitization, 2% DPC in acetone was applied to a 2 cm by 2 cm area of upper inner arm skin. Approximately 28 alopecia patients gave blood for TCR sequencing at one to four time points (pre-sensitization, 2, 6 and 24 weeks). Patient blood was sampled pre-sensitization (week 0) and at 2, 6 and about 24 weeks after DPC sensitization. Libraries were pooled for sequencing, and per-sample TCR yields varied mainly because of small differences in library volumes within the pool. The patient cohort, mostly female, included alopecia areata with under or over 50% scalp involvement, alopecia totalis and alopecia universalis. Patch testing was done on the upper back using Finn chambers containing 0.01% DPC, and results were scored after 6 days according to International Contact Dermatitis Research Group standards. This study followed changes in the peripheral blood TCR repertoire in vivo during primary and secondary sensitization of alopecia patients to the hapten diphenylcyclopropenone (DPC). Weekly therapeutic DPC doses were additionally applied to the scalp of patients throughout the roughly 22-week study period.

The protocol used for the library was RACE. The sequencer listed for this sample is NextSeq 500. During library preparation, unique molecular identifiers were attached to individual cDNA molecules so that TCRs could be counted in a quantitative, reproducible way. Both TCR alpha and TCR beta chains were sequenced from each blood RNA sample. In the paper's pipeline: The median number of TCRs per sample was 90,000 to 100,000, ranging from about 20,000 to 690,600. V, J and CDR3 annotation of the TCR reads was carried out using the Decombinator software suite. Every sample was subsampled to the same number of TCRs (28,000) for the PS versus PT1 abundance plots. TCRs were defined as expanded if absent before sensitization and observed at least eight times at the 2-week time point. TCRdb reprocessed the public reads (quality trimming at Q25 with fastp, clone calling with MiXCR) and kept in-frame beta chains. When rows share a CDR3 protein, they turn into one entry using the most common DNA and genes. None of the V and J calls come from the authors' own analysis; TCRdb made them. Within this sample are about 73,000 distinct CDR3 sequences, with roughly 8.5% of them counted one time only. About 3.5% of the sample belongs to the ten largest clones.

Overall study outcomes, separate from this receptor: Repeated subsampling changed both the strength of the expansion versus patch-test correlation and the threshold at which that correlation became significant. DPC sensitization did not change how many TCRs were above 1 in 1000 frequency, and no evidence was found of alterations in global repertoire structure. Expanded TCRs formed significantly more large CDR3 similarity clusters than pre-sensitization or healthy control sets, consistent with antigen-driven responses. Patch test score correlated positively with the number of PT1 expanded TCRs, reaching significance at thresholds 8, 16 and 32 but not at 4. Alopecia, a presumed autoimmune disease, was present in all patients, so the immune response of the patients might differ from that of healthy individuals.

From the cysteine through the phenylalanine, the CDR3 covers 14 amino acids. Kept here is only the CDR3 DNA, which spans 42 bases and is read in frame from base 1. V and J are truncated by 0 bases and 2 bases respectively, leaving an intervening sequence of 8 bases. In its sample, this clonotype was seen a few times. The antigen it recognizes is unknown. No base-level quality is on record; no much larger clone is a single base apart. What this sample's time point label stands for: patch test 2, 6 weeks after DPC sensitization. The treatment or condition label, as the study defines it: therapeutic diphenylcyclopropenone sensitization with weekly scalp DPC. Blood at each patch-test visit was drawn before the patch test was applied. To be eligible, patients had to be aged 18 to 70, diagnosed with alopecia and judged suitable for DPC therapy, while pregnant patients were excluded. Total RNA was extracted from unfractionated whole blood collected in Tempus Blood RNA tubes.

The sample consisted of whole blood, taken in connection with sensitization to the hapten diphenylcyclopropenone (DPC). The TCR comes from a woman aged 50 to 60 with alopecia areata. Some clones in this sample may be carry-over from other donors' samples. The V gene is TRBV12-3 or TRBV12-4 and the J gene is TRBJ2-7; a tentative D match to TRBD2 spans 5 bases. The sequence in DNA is TGTGCCAGCAGTTTAGCGGACTGGGCCTACGAGCAGTACTTC. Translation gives CASSLADWAYEQYF.